The 8 T cell receptor beta chains presented below share a single source sample, sequenced in a study of T cell changes during pregnancy in multiple sclerosis. The data were produced by immunoSEQ multiplex PCR, yet TCRdb's version contains in-frame clones alone and is incomplete. Of about 21,000 clones listed, less than 90% are singletons. Sequenced here: CD8+ T cells from peripheral blood mononuclear cells, sampled after pregnancy. These receptors all come from a female donor in good health, enrolled as a control in a pregnancy study.

The CDR3 nucleotides read TGTGCCACCAGCACCGTGAGGGACACAATTAACTATGGCTACACCTTC. Translation gives CATSTVRDTINYGYTF. This chain connects TRBV15 to TRBJ1-2; maybe TRBD1 (6 bases). Germline lookup yields CDR1 LNHNV and CDR2 YYDKDF (reference sequence). V gave up 4 bases and J gave up 1 base, with 16 bases separating them. The CDR3 contains 16 residues.

The CDR3 is CASSLQGQGEFF. CDR3 in DNA: TGTGCCAGCAGCTTGCAGGGTCAGGGGGAGTTCTTC. The chain uses TRBV5-6 and TRBJ2-1, with 7 nucleotides matching TRBD1. The CDR3 loop spans 12 amino acids. The V and J ends lost 1 base and 14 bases, in that order; junction bases with no gene match: 6. Germline CDR1 and CDR2: SGHDT and YYEEEE.

The chain is built from TRBV2 and TRBJ1-1; D is undetermined. Trimming stripped 8 bases from V and 6 bases from J, with 22 bases between. Germline CDR1 reads SNHLY; CDR2 reads FYNNEI. The CDR3 extends over 15 amino acids. CDR3 residues: CASSTLETLDSEAFF. The CDR3 region has the DNA TGTGCCAGCTCAACCCTAGAGACTCTCGATTCTGAAGCTTTCTTT.

This clone was observed once. In nucleotides, the CDR3 is TGTGCCAGCAGCGTAGTTGGGCAGGGGCACACTGAAGCTTTCTTT. This codes for CASSVVGQGHTEAFF. V gene TRBV9 combines with J gene TRBJ1-1; D might be TRBD1 (6 bases). The V end was cut by 0 bases, the J end by 3 bases, with 12 bases between. Germline lookup yields CDR1 SGDLS and CDR2 YYNGEE. The CDR3 contains 15 residues.

This clone was detected once. The V call is TRBV13, the J call TRBJ1-4, with 8 bases lining up with TRBD1. Germline CDR1 and CDR2: PRHDT and FYEKMQ (reference sequence). Unmatched junction bases numbered 6, after V lost 5 bases and J lost 4 bases. The CDR3 covers 15 residues. The CDR3 bases are TGTGCCAGCAGCGTCCGGGACAGGTATAATGAAAAACTGTTTTTT. It translates to CASSVRDRYNEKLFF. The full variable domain, its missing parts supplied by reference TRBV13 and TRBJ1-4, is AAGVIQSPRHLIKEKRETATLKCYPIPRHDTVYWYQQGPGQDPQFLISFYEKMQSDKGSIPDRFSAQQFSDYHSELNMSSLELGDSALYFCASSVRDRYNEKLFFGSGTQLSVL.

This chain links TRBV19 with TRBJ1-1, with 8 nucleotides matching TRBD1. J gave up 4 bases and V 9 bases, and 4 bases lay outside the gene matches. The CDR3 has 12 amino acids. In germline, CDR1 is LNHDA, CDR2 SQIVND (reference sequence). DNA for the CDR3: TGTGCCAGCCGGACAGGGCCCACTGAAGCTTTCTTT. It yields the protein CASRTGPTEAFF.

The chain links TRBV6-5 to TRBJ1-6; the D is unclear. The CDR3 contains 13 residues. The V end was cut by 1 base, the J end by 8 bases, with 6 bases between. Per germline, CDR1 MNHEY and CDR2 SVGAGI. The CDR3 DNA reads TGTGCCAGCAGTTACTTTGTAGATTCACCCCTCCACTTT. Protein sequence: CASSYFVDSPLHF.

The chain recombines TRBV7-2 with TRBJ2-1, with no clear D. CDR1 is SGHTA, CDR2 FQGNSA, per germline. V was pared by 3 bases and J by 3 bases, with 6 bases between. This CDR3 has 13 amino acids. This chain's CDR3 is CASSFGGYNEQFF. The CDR3 nucleotides are TGTGCCAGCAGCTTCGGCGGCTACAATGAGCAGTTCTTC.